The 26 T cell receptor beta chains below come from one sample, sequenced in a study of CD8+ T cells in alopecia areata. Extracted RNA was reverse transcribed into cDNA, the sequencing template. The assay was immunoSEQ multiplex PCR, and TCRdb's table has in-frame clones only and misses some. The sample holds about 110,000 clones, 55% to 70% seen once. The sequencing input was NKG2D-low CD8+ T cells sorted from blood. These receptors were taken from a human donor with alopecia areata.

The chain is built from TRBV30 and TRBJ1-2; 7 nucleotides match TRBD1. V shed 1 base and J 3 bases; nucleotides not matched to a gene: 5. Germline V gives CDR1 GTSNPN, CDR2 SVGIG (reference sequence). This CDR3 contains 14 residues. The CDR3 DNA follows: TGTGCCTGGAGTGAACAAGGGGGCGACTATGGCTACACCTTC. This gives the protein CAWSEQGGDYGYTF.

This chain connects TRBV10-3 to TRBJ2-5; 8 nucleotides match TRBD2. CDR1 and CDR2 (germline): ENHRY, SYGVKD. The CDR3 runs to 13 residues. The ends lost 4 bases at V and 2 bases at J; junction bases unmatched: 0. CDR3 coding DNA: TGTGCCATCAGTGTAGCGGGACAAGAGACCCAGTACTTC. Its protein is CAISVAGQETQYF.

The chain combines TRBV11-3 with TRBJ2-6, with D hard to call. There are 17 residues in the CDR3. CDR1 and CDR2 (germline): SGHNT, YENEEA. The ends were cut back, 5 bases at V and 0 bases at J, with 14 bases in the middle. CDR3 loop: CASSITESSSGANVLTF. The CDR3 bases are TGTGCCAGCAGCATCACGGAGTCAAGCTCTGGGGCCAACGTCCTGACTTTC.

CDR3 sequence (DNA): TGTGCCAGCAGCTTAGGTTACGGCTCCTACGAGCAGTACTTC. The encoded protein is CASSLGYGSYEQYF. The chain is built from TRBV11-2 and TRBJ2-7; no definite D call. The germline V and J ends were trimmed by 1 base and 0 bases, with 7 bases remaining between them. CDR1 is SGHAT, CDR2 FQNNGV, per germline. This CDR3 has 14 residues.

This chain joins TRBV28 and TRBJ2-3; no reliable D call. V lost 3 bases and J lost 1, with 14 bases in between. This CDR3 spans 16 amino acids. The V gene's germline CDR1 is MDHEN and CDR2 SYDVKM. For the CDR3, the DNA is TGTGCCAGCAGTTTTATGGGCATAACGGGCACAGATACGCAGTATTTT. Protein product: CASSFMGITGTDTQYF.

The chain couples TRBV4-1 to TRBJ1-5; D is unclear. Germline assignment: CDR1 MGHRA and CDR2 YSYEKL. The CDR3 sequence is 15 residues long. V lost 0 bases, J lost 5 bases, and 11 bases lay in between. The CDR3 DNA is TGCGCCAGCAGCCAAGAAAATGGCCCAGATCAGCCCCAGCATTTT. It codes for CASSQENGPDQPQHF.

The CDR3 reads CASSIGSQPQHF. In DNA form, the CDR3 reads TGTGCCAGCAGCATAGGGAGTCAGCCCCAGCATTTT. V and J are TRBV5-6 and TRBJ1-5; D is ambiguous. In germline, CDR1 is SGHDT, CDR2 YYEEEE. The CDR3 consists of 12 residues. V lost 4 bases and J 6 bases, leaving 8 bases between the germline ends. The full variable domain, in which reference TRBV5-6 and TRBJ1-5 provide the parts outside the CDR3, is DAGVTQSPTHLIKTRGQQVTLRCSPKSGHDTVSWYQQALGQGPQFIFQYYEEEERQRGNFPDRFSGHQFPNYSSELNVNALLLGDSALYLCASSIGSQPQHFGDGTRLSIL.

This sequence joins TRBV12-5 and TRBJ2-7, with D unresolved. The CDR3 has 12 residues. Germline CDR1 and CDR2: LGHNT and FRNRAP. V lost 0 bases, J lost 6 bases, and 6 bases lay in between. Here the CDR3 reads CASGLVPGEQYF. The CDR3 nucleotides are TGTGCTAGTGGTTTGGTACCCGGCGAGCAGTACTTC.

This clone has more than one count but fewer than ten. The gene calls are TRBV29-1 and TRBJ2-2; D is undetermined. Trimming took off 4 bases at V and 4 bases at J, with 7 bases between the two ends. The CDR3 extends over 12 amino acids. Germline V gives CDR1 SQVTM, CDR2 ANQGSEA. The CDR3 region has the DNA TGCAGCGTTGTCTTTGTCACCGGGGAGCTGTTTTTT. It specifies CSVVFVTGELFF.

The chain couples TRBV2 to TRBJ2-1; tentative D call: TRBD1 (5 bases). V was cut by 2 bases and J by 6 bases, with 14 bases left in between. Per germline, CDR1 SNHLY and CDR2 FYNNEI. CDR3 length: 15 amino acids. The CDR3 loop reads CASSEPDKGFNEQFF. The CDR3 DNA reads TGTGCCAGCAGTGAACCCGACAAGGGGTTCAATGAGCAGTTCTTC.

The genes are TRBV27 and TRBJ2-1, with 10 positions matching TRBD2. Germline CDR1 and CDR2: MNHEY and SMNVEV (reference sequence). CDR3 size: 17 residues. V trimming: 5 bases; J trimming: 3 bases; junction bases outside the gene matches: 10. CDR3 coding DNA: TGTGCCAGCAGTCCCCGGACTAGCGGAGTTTTCTACAATGAGCAGTTCTTC. Translating it yields CASSPRTSGVFYNEQFF.

V and J are TRBV29-1 and TRBJ2-1, with D hard to call. Trimming stripped 5 bases from V and 3 bases from J, with 11 bases between. CDR3 size: 13 residues. Germline lookup yields CDR1 SQVTM and CDR2 ANQGSEA. DNA for the CDR3: TGCAGCGTTCCGGGTACCAGCTACAATGAGCAGTTCTTC. Translated, it gives CSVPGTSYNEQFF.

V and J are TRBV28 and TRBJ2-7; D assignment may be TRBD1 or TRBD2 (5 bases each). Germline V gives CDR1 MDHEN, CDR2 SYDVKM. There are 16 residues in the CDR3. V lost 7 bases and J lost 0, with 19 bases in between. CDR3 in amino acids: CASNPGLTGVSYEQYF. As DNA, the CDR3 is TGTGCCAGCAATCCGGGGCTTACCGGGGTCTCCTACGAGCAGTACTTC.

The sample holds a few counts of this clone. The chain couples TRBV7-9 to TRBJ1-2; tentative D call: TRBD1 (6 bases). V dropped 4 bases and J dropped 2 bases, with 8 bases sitting between them. The CDR3 spans 13 residues. Germline-derived CDR1 and CDR2 are SEHNR and FQNEAQ (reference sequence). The DNA of the CDR3 is TGTGCCAGCAGCTCGGGACACAACTATGGCTACACCTTC. Translated: CASSSGHNYGYTF.

The genes are TRBV5-1 and TRBJ2-7; 10 bases align to TRBD2. The germline V gene encodes CDR1 SGHRS and CDR2 YFSETQ. J gave up 4 bases and V 1 base, and 2 bases lay outside the gene matches. The CDR3 has 14 residues. This chain's CDR3 is CASSLTSGEYEQYF. The CDR3 DNA reads as TGCGCCAGCAGCTTGACTAGCGGGGAATACGAGCAGTACTTC.

The gene calls are TRBV15 and TRBJ2-7, with TRBD1 as a possible D gene (6 bases). The V end was cut by 4 bases, the J end by 4 bases, with 20 bases between. Germline CDR1 reads LNHNV; CDR2 reads YYDKDF (reference sequence). The CDR3 is 16 residues long. The CDR3 is CATSKITGTTPYEQYF. The CDR3 bases are TGTGCCACCAGCAAAATAACCGGGACAACCCCTTACGAGCAGTACTTC.

The genes are TRBV7-2 and TRBJ1-1; D is perhaps TRBD1 (5 bases). The V end lost 1 base, the J end lost 4 bases, and 10 bases lay between the germline ends. CDR3 length: 14 residues. Germline CDR1 reads SGHTA; CDR2 reads FQGNSA. CDR3 DNA sequence: TGTGCCAGCAGCTTAGGAGGGGCAACCACTGAAGCTTTCTTT. Translation gives CASSLGGATTEAFF. The full variable domain, completed using reference TRBV7-2 and TRBJ1-1, is GAGVSQSPSNKVTEKGKDVELRCDPISGHTALYWYRQSLGQGLEFLIYFQGNSAPDKSGLPSDRFSAERTGGSVSTLTIQRTQQEDSAVYLCASSLGGATTEAFFGQGTRLTVV.

The chain joins TRBV5-1 to TRBJ2-7; 7 bases are a match to TRBD1. The germline CDR1 and CDR2 sequences are SGHRS and YFSETQ. V trimming: 5 bases; J trimming: 0 bases; junction bases outside the gene matches: 2. The CDR3 covers 13 residues. CDR3 in DNA: TGCGCCAGCAGAGGGGGCCACTCCTACGAGCAGTACTTC. Protein sequence: CASRGGHSYEQYF.

This clone showed up just a few times. The rearrangement links TRBV27 to TRBJ2-7; weak D call: TRBD2 (6 bases). Germline values: CDR1 MNHEY, CDR2 SMNVEV (reference sequence). V lost 3 bases and J 3 bases, leaving 9 bases between the germline ends. The CDR3 loop spans 13 amino acids. The CDR3 loop reads CASSLAGYYEQYF. The CDR3 DNA reads TGTGCCAGCAGTTTGGCGGGATACTACGAGCAGTACTTC.

V usage is TRBV5-1 and J usage is TRBJ2-3, with a possible D match to TRBD2 (5 bases). This CDR3 comprises 16 residues. Germline V CDR1 and CDR2: SGHRS, YFSETQ. Between the trimmed V and J ends, which lost 4 bases and 0 bases, there was a span of 15 bases. The CDR3 DNA sequence: TGCGCCAGCAGCCCTAACATAGCGTCCAGCACAGATACGCAGTATTTT. Its translation is CASSPNIASSTDTQYF.

The chain recombines TRBV5-6 with TRBJ1-5, with TRBD1 as a possible D gene (5 bases). Germline lookup yields CDR1 SGHDT and CDR2 YYEEEE. The CDR3 consists of 14 residues. V was trimmed by 2 bases and J by 5 bases, leaving 11 bases between them. The CDR3, as DNA: TGTGCCAGCAGCTTCAAAGGGGTTTATCAGCCCCAGCATTTT. As protein: CASSFKGVYQPQHF.

This clone has a single count. The gene calls are TRBV27 and TRBJ2-7, with D tentatively TRBD2 (5 bases). The germline V gene encodes CDR1 MNHEY and CDR2 SMNVEV (reference sequence). With 4 bases removed from V and 2 bases from J, the gap between germline ends came to 6 bases. The CDR3 is made up of 12 amino acids. The CDR3 reads CASSSTTYEQYF. The CDR3 DNA reads as TGTGCCAGCAGTTCGACTACCTACGAGCAGTACTTC.

The V and J genes are TRBV7-8 and TRBJ1-2, with D uncertain. The CDR3 sequence is 12 residues long. Germline CDR1 and CDR2: SGHVS and FQNEAQ. Trimming removed 5 bases at V and 5 bases at J, with 9 bases between. DNA for the CDR3: TGTGCCAGCAGCGGAGAGGGTTATGGCTACACCTTC. Its translation: CASSGEGYGYTF.

The chain employs TRBV14 and TRBJ1-2; 9 bases agree with TRBD1. This CDR3 spans 15 amino acids. J lost 7 bases, V lost 7 bases, and 13 bases had no gene match. Looked up from germline, CDR1 is SGHDN and CDR2 is FVKESK. The CDR3 spells CASNPGTGLPSGYTF. The CDR3, as DNA: TGTGCCAGCAACCCCGGGACAGGGCTTCCGTCTGGCTACACCTTC. The full variable domain, its missing parts supplied by reference TRBV14 and TRBJ1-2, is EAGVTQFPSHSVIEKGQTVTLRCDPISGHDNLYWYRRVMGKEIKFLLHFVKESKQDESGMPNNRFLAERTGGTYSTLKVQPAELEDSGVYFCASNPGTGLPSGYTFGSGTRLTVV.

This clone appeared a few times. The chain carries TRBV7-2 and TRBJ1-2; tentatively, D is TRBD1 (6 bases). Trimming stripped 5 bases from V and 3 bases from J, with 16 bases between. Germline CDR1 SGHTA, CDR2 FQGNSA. The CDR3 sequence is 15 residues long. The CDR3 loop is CASSTRIRGDYGYTF. The DNA of the CDR3 is TGTGCCAGCAGCACCAGGATCAGGGGCGACTATGGCTACACCTTC.

The chain is built from TRBV30 and TRBJ2-7, with no clear D. The ends were cut back, 5 bases at V and 7 bases at J, with 12 bases in the middle. The V gene's germline CDR1 is GTSNPN and CDR2 SVGIG (reference sequence). The CDR3 runs 11 residues. The CDR3: CAWQARLEQYF. CDR3 DNA: TGTGCCTGGCAGGCGAGGTTAGAGCAGTACTTC. The entire variable domain, with the rest obtained from reference TRBV30 and TRBJ2-7, is as follows: SQTIHQWPATLVQPVGSPLSLECTVEGTSNPNLYWYRQAAGRGLQLLFYSVGIGQISSEVPQNLSASRPQDRQFILSSKKLLLSDSGFYLCAWQARLEQYFGPGTRLTVT.